The next 21 T cell receptor beta chains were all read from a single sample in a study of beta chain features in type 1 diabetes. Expressed TCRB transcripts were sequenced after all isolated RNA was converted to cDNA. Measured with immunoSEQ multiplex PCR; TCRdb has only the in-frame clones, and not every one. Here the sample spans 400,000 to 550,000 clones, more than 9.5% being singletons. The sequenced sample consisted of naive CD4+ T cells from blood. The receptors were gathered from a woman aged 18-30 years in good health.

This clone was counted only a few times. The chain couples TRBV7-9 to TRBJ2-4, with D perhaps given as TRBD1 or TRBD2 (5 bases each). Germline CDR1 SEHNR, CDR2 FQNEAQ (reference sequence). The V end lost 3 bases, the J end lost 2 bases, and 11 bases lay between the germline ends. This CDR3 spans 15 amino acids. This CDR3 reads CASSFGTTSKNIQYF. CDR3 in DNA: TGTGCCAGCAGCTTCGGGACGACCTCCAAAAACATTCAGTACTTC.

This clone has a handful of counts. DNA of the CDR3: TGTGCCAGCAGGTCAGCGGTCTCCTACAATGAGCAGTTCTTC. Encoded protein: CASRSAVSYNEQFF. The chain couples TRBV2 to TRBJ2-1, with D tentatively TRBD2 (5 bases). There are 14 residues in the CDR3. Trimming took 6 bases from V and 0 from J, leaving 9 bases between them. Germline V gives CDR1 SNHLY, CDR2 FYNNEI.

The chain uses TRBV29-1 and TRBJ1-1; a weak D match, TRBD1 (5 bases). V lost 7 bases and J lost 3, with 12 bases in between. CDR1 SQVTM and CDR2 ANQGSEA come from the germline V gene. The CDR3 length is 12 residues. This chain's CDR3 is CSAGGRDTEAFF. The CDR3 DNA is TGCAGCGCCGGAGGCAGGGACACTGAAGCTTTCTTT.

The genes are TRBV7-3 and TRBJ2-7, with D possibly TRBD2 on 5 matching bases. CDR1 and CDR2 from the germline V gene are SGHTA and FQGTGA. The CDR3 consists of 15 residues. Deletions cut 0 bases from V and 5 bases from J, with 14 bases between. The CDR3, as DNA: TGTGCCAGCAGCTTAACGCTAGCCGGAGTCAACGAGCAGTACTTC. It specifies CASSLTLAGVNEQYF.

This clone was counted only a few times. V gene TRBV7-9 combines with J gene TRBJ2-5; D is ambiguous. The CDR3 sequence is 13 residues long. The germline V gene encodes CDR1 SEHNR and CDR2 FQNEAQ (reference sequence). The germline V and J ends were trimmed by 2 bases and 2 bases, with 6 bases remaining between them. In DNA, the CDR3 is TGTGCCAGCAGCTTACGGCGACAAGAGACCCAGTACTTC. Translation gives CASSLRRQETQYF.

This clone came up a few times. V gene TRBV5-1 combines with J gene TRBJ2-5, with TRBD2 matching 11 bases. The CDR3 is 15 residues long. The germline V gene encodes CDR1 SGHRS and CDR2 YFSETQ. J was trimmed by 0 bases and V by 4 bases; bases with no gene match: 2. CDR3 in DNA: TGCGCCAGCAGCCGACTAGCGGGGAACCAAGAGACCCAGTACTTC. As protein: CASSRLAGNQETQYF.

V usage is TRBV2 and J usage is TRBJ2-5; D is uncertain. The V end lost 7 bases, the J end lost 5 bases, and 11 bases lay between the germline ends. The CDR3 has 12 amino acids. CDR1 is SNHLY and CDR2 is FYNNEI in the germline V gene. This CDR3 is CASKYSGETQYF. CDR3 sequence (DNA): TGTGCCAGCAAATACTCCGGGGAGACCCAGTACTTC.

J is TRBJ2-3 and V is TRBV6-4; TRBD2 matches at 9 bases. The length of the CDR3 is 15 residues. V gave up 4 bases and J gave up 2 bases; unmatched junction bases: 4. Per the germline V gene, CDR1 is MRHNA and CDR2 is SNTAGT. CDR3 in amino acids: CASSVIAGATDTQYF. The CDR3 nucleotides read TGTGCCAGCAGTGTTATAGCGGGAGCCACAGATACGCAGTATTTT.

This clone occurred a few times. This chain uses TRBV7-2 with TRBJ2-1, with 11 bases identical to TRBD1. This CDR3 has 16 residues. The V segment lost 0 bases and the J segment 13 bases; nucleotides outside the gene matches: 11. The germline CDR1 and CDR2 sequences are SGHTA and FQGNSA. For the CDR3, the DNA is TGTGCCAGCAGCTTAGCTTGGACAGGGGGCCCCTCGAAACAGTTCTTC. It encodes CASSLAWTGGPSKQFF. Combining the CDR3 with reference TRBV7-2 and TRBJ2-1 gives the whole variable domain GAGVSQSPSNKVTEKGKDVELRCDPISGHTALYWYRQSLGQGLEFLIYFQGNSAPDKSGLPSDRFSAERTGGSVSTLTIQRTQQEDSAVYLCASSLAWTGGPSKQFFGPGTRLTVL.

V is TRBV6-1 and J is TRBJ1-4; tentatively, D is TRBD1 (5 bases). CDR1 and CDR2 (germline): MNHNS, SASEGT. V was shortened by 0 bases and J by 6 bases, with 11 bases between the two germline ends. This CDR3 comprises 15 residues. This CDR3 reads CASSEAGGGYEKLFF. The CDR3 nucleotides read TGTGCCAGCAGTGAAGCCGGGGGAGGGTATGAAAAACTGTTTTTT.

In this sample, this clone turned up a few times. The chain has TRBV7-9 and TRBJ2-7; maybe TRBD2 (6 bases). Trimming shortened V by 4 bases and J by 7 bases, and 17 bases separated the two germline ends. There are 14 residues in the CDR3. Germline V CDR1 and CDR2: SEHNR, FQNEAQ (reference sequence). CDR3 bases: TGTGCCAGCAGCTCCCTATTTTCGCGGGGAGAGCAGTACTTC. This codes for CASSSLFSRGEQYF.

This sequence joins TRBV27 and TRBJ2-1; a possible D gene is TRBD1 (5 bases). Germline lookup yields CDR1 MNHEY and CDR2 SMNVEV (reference sequence). The CDR3 has 12 residues. V was trimmed by 4 bases and J by 10 bases, leaving 11 bases between them. The CDR3 region has the DNA TGTGCCAGCAGTTACGACAGCCCAGAGCAGTTCTTC. This sequence encodes CASSYDSPEQFF.

This clone was picked up a small number of times. The chain has TRBV21-1 and TRBJ2-3; the table's D call of TRBD1 was not tested on the DNA. TRBV21-1 has pseudogene status. The CDR3 loop spans 16 amino acids. The CDR3 nucleotides are TGTGCCAGCAGCCCCCCCCGACAGGGGGTCACAGATACGCAGTATTTT. Its protein product is CASSPPRQGVTDTQYF.

The chain has TRBV6-5 and TRBJ1-3; D is unresolved. Trimming took 3 bases from V and 3 from J, leaving 0 bases between them. From germline, CDR1 is MNHEY and CDR2 SVGAGI. This CDR3 region has 11 residues. The CDR3 sequence: CASSYGNTIYF. In DNA, the CDR3 is TGTGCCAGCAGTTATGGAAACACCATATATTTT.

The chain uses TRBV4-2 and TRBJ2-7, with 7 bases fitting TRBD1. Trimming cost V 1 base and J 4 bases; bases outside gene matches: 7. The germline CDR1 and CDR2 sequences are LGHNA and YNFKEQ. This CDR3 comprises 15 residues. CDR3 DNA: TGTGCCAGCAGCCAAGTGGACAGGTCAGGGTACGAGCAGTACTTC. It codes for CASSQVDRSGYEQYF.

This clone was observed a handful of times. The J gene is TRBJ2-7, the V gene TRBV2; D tentatively reads TRBD1 or TRBD2 (5 bases each). Germline loops: CDR1 SNHLY, CDR2 FYNNEI. The CDR3 consists of 13 residues. V lost 8 bases and J lost 3, with 14 bases in between. CDR3 coding DNA: TGTGCCAGCTGGGACCCCCATGGCTACGAGCAGTACTTC. As protein: CASWDPHGYEQYF.

This clone was counted between two and nine times. V is TRBV18 and J is TRBJ2-1, with TRBD2 matching over 13 bases. There are 17 residues in the CDR3. Trimming took 1 base from V and 7 from J; bases not matched to a gene: 7. Germline V gives CDR1 KGHSH, CDR2 LQKENI. DNA of the CDR3: TGTGCCAGCTCACCACGGGAAGGACTAGCGGGAGTTAATGAGCAGTTCTTC. It is translated as CASSPREGLAGVNEQFF.

This clone was counted between two and nine times. The genes are TRBV7-9 and TRBJ2-1; 8 bases agree with TRBD1. CDR3 length equals 14 residues. Losses at the gene ends were 6 bases for V and 7 bases for J; bases not matched to a gene: 8. The germline V gene has CDR1 SEHNR and CDR2 FQNEAQ (reference sequence). DNA of the CDR3: TGTGCCAGCAGTAACAGGGGGAAGGCGAATGAGCAGTTCTTC. It encodes CASSNRGKANEQFF.

This clone was seen a few times. This chain links TRBV7-9 with TRBJ2-5; D remains ambiguous. This CDR3 has 15 amino acids. Trimming cost V 5 bases and J 2 bases, with 15 bases left between them. The V gene's germline CDR1 is SEHNR and CDR2 FQNEAQ (reference sequence). The CDR3, as DNA: TGTGCCAGCAGCCCAGTTGGCTTCCCGCAAGAGACCCAGTACTTC. Its protein product is CASSPVGFPQETQYF.

This clone was detected ten times or more. The chain couples TRBV9 to TRBJ1-2, with D perhaps matching TRBD1 (5 bases). Germline loops: CDR1 SGDLS, CDR2 YYNGEE. The CDR3 totals 13 residues. V was cut by 2 bases and J by 2 bases, with 7 bases left in between. DNA for the CDR3: TGTGCCAGCAGCGTCCGGGGCAACTATGGCTACACCTTC. It specifies CASSVRGNYGYTF.

J is TRBJ2-5 and V is TRBV4-3; D ambiguous. The germline V and J ends were trimmed by 0 bases and 5 bases, with 10 bases remaining between them. CDR3 size: 14 residues. Germline V gene data show CDR1 as LGHNA and CDR2 as YSLEER. CDR3 nucleotide sequence: TGCGCCAGCAGCCAAGATTCCAGGACGGAGACCCAGTACTTC. Its protein product is CASSQDSRTETQYF.